The 28 T cell receptor beta chains below were found in one sample sequenced in a study of T cells expressing NK-cell markers. TCRdb re-called the 5' RACE reads; every CDR3 protein appears as one record, without DNA. The listing records a few hundred thousand distinct CDR3 sequences. Input material: blood T cells: a sorted CD56 or NKG2C T cell subset, CD4+ or CD8+ T cells, or bulk PBMC T cells (not recorded which). The receptors shown here come from a man aged 18 to 69 in good health.

V is TRBV10-3 and J is TRBJ2-6; the TRBD1 assignment by TCRdb is unverifiable without DNA. The V gene's germline CDR1 is ENHRY and CDR2 SYGVKD. This CDR3 has 14 amino acids. The CDR3 sequence: CAARRDSGANVLTF.

The chain joins TRBV10-3 to TRBJ2-4; TCRdb calls TRBD1, which cannot be checked without DNA. The V gene's germline CDR1 is ENHRY and CDR2 SYGVKD. This CDR3 spans 15 amino acids. CDR3 sequence: CAISESGQFKNIQYF.

The chain couples TRBV6-1 to TRBJ1-6; TCRdb's assignment of TRBD1 cannot be checked, as there is no DNA. CDR1 and CDR2 (germline): MNHNS, SASEGT. This CDR3 contains 15 residues. CDR3 loop: CASRPTGTGASPLHF.

The chain has TRBV5-1 and TRBJ2-3; no DNA is available, so the TRBD2 call from TCRdb remains unchecked. This CDR3 is built from 16 residues. The germline CDR1 and CDR2 sequences are SGHRS and YFSETQ. CDR3 residues: CASSLDRIAVRDTQYF.

V usage is TRBV13 and J usage is TRBJ2-1; TCRdb gives TRBD2 as the D gene, but with no DNA this cannot be confirmed. The CDR3 has 17 amino acids. From germline, CDR1 is PRHDT and CDR2 FYEKMQ (reference sequence). CDR3 residues: CASSLGEGPDSYNEQFF.

The chain employs TRBV25-1 and TRBJ1-5. CDR1 is MGHDK and CDR2 is SYGVNS in the germline V gene. The CDR3 has 19 residues. CDR3 sequence: CASSGGDKPSLVSNQPQHF.

The V gene is TRBV7-9, the J gene TRBJ2-7; checking the TCRdb D call of TRBD2 is not possible without DNA. The CDR3 consists of 14 residues. From germline, CDR1 is SEHNR and CDR2 FQNEAQ (reference sequence). CDR3 residues: CASSSGTRDGEQYF.

The chain carries TRBV6-5 and TRBJ2-1; TCRdb selects TRBD1, and the lack of DNA leaves this call unchecked. The CDR3 loop spans 16 amino acids. The germline CDR1 and CDR2 sequences are MNHEY and SVGAGI. CDR3 amino acids: CASRDSKNGGHNEQFF.

The chain uses TRBV5-1 and TRBJ2-2; TCRdb's assignment of TRBD2 cannot be checked, as there is no DNA. Germline assignment: CDR1 SGHRS and CDR2 YFSETQ. The CDR3 consists of 20 residues. The CDR3 here is CASSRPGTSGLRPNTGELFF.

The chain uses TRBV20-1 and TRBJ1-2; TCRdb returns TRBD1, unconfirmable since there is no DNA. The length of the CDR3 is 13 residues. Germline CDR1 DFQATT, CDR2 SNEGSKA (reference sequence). The CDR3 protein is CSAVNRGTYGYTF.

The V gene is TRBV20-1, the J gene TRBJ2-7; TCRdb reports TRBD1, a call that lacks DNA to check it against. The CDR3 runs to 14 residues. Germline V gene data show CDR1 as DFQATT and CDR2 as SNEGSKA (reference sequence). The chain's CDR3 is CSARTPRVPYEQYF.

The V and J genes are TRBV5-1 and TRBJ2-5; TCRdb's assignment of TRBD1 cannot be checked, as there is no DNA. In germline, CDR1 is SGHRS, CDR2 YFSETQ. This CDR3 region has 16 residues. The CDR3 loop is CASSSGLWTAQETQYF.

V gene TRBV7-6 combines with J gene TRBJ1-1; checking the TCRdb D call of TRBD1 is not possible without DNA. Looked up from germline, CDR1 is SGHVS and CDR2 is FNYEAQ. The CDR3 consists of 16 residues. The CDR3 sequence: CASSHGQGAVGTEAFF. The entire variable domain, with the rest obtained from reference TRBV7-6 and TRBJ1-1, is as follows: GAGVSQSPRYKVTKRGQDVALRCDPISGHVSLYWYRQALGQGPEFLTYFNYEAQQDKSGLPNDRFSAERPEGSISTLTIQRTEQRDSAMYRCASSHGQGAVGTEAFFGQGTRLTVV.

The V gene is TRBV7-9, the J gene TRBJ2-7; the D call of TRBD2 rests on TCRdb alone, since no DNA is present to check it. Germline V lookup: CDR1 SEHNR, CDR2 FQNEAQ (reference sequence). The CDR3 totals 13 residues. This chain's CDR3 is CASIEQGGYEQYF. The full variable domain, its missing parts supplied by reference TRBV7-9 and TRBJ2-7, is DTGVSQNPRHKITKRGQNVTFRCDPISEHNRLYWYRQTLGQGPEFLTYFQNEAQLEKSRLLSDRFSAERPKGSFSTLEIQRTEQGDSAMYLCASIEQGGYEQYFGPGTRLTVT.

This chain links TRBV21-1 with TRBJ2-5. TRBV21-1 is described as a pseudogene. There are 13 residues in the CDR3. CDR3 loop: CASRDGGQETQYF.

This chain joins TRBV5-1 and TRBJ2-7; absent DNA, TCRdb's TRBD1 call cannot be checked. The CDR3 totals 13 residues. CDR1 SGHRS and CDR2 YFSETQ come from the germline V gene. The CDR3 protein is CASSDQQGYEQYF.

V and J are TRBV15 and TRBJ1-1. The CDR3 spans 16 residues. Per the germline V gene, CDR1 is LNHNV and CDR2 is YYDKDF (reference sequence). This CDR3 is CATSRGTNTGNTEAFF.

The chain's CDR3 is CASSYGHPYGYTF. V is TRBV6-5 and J is TRBJ1-2; TCRdb indicates TRBD1, and absent DNA this call remains unverified. Germline loops: CDR1 MNHEY, CDR2 SVGAGI. This CDR3 contains 13 residues.

This CDR3 reads CASSLTGTTSGEQYF. The gene calls are TRBV6-5 and TRBJ2-7; there is no DNA to check the TCRdb D call of TRBD2. CDR1 MNHEY and CDR2 SVGAGI come from the germline V gene. The length of the CDR3 is 15 residues.

The chain combines TRBV28 with TRBJ2-6; with no DNA, the TCRdb D assignment of TRBD1 cannot be verified. The V gene's germline CDR1 is MDHEN and CDR2 SYDVKM. This CDR3 spans 18 amino acids. The chain's CDR3 is CASNLSRQGYSGANVLTF.

CDR3: CASSIDPDKPQHF. The J gene is TRBJ1-5, the V gene TRBV19. The CDR3 is 13 residues long. Germline V CDR1 and CDR2: LNHDA, SQIVND (reference sequence).

J is TRBJ2-4 and V is TRBV5-4. Germline V lookup: CDR1 SGHNT, CDR2 YYREEE (reference sequence). The length of the CDR3 is 13 residues. CDR3 loop: CASSFTSKNIQYF.

V is TRBV4-1 and J is TRBJ2-3; no DNA is available, so the TRBD1 call from TCRdb remains unchecked. The CDR3 has 18 amino acids. The germline V gene encodes CDR1 MGHRA and CDR2 YSYEKL. CDR3 protein: CASSQVMGPSGGLDTQYF.

The CDR3 reads CASTDSTGRTEAFF. The chain is built from TRBV12-3 or TRBV12-4 and TRBJ1-1; TCRdb's D call, TRBD1, is unchecked because there is no DNA. CDR3 length equals 14 residues.

This sequence joins TRBV19 and TRBJ2-2; the TCRdb call, TRBD2, lacks DNA for checking. The CDR3 has 14 residues. Germline assignment: CDR1 LNHDA and CDR2 SQIVND (reference sequence). This chain's CDR3 is CASQGGRDTGELFF. The full variable domain, in which reference TRBV19 and TRBJ2-2 provide the parts outside the CDR3, is DGGITQSPKYLFRKEGQNVTLSCEQNLNHDAMYWYRQDPGQGLRLIYYSQIVNDFQKGDIAEGYSVSREKKESFPLTVTSAQKNPTAFYLCASQGGRDTGELFFGEGSRLTVL.

This chain joins TRBV27 and TRBJ2-1; TCRdb designates TRBD1, a call that cannot be tested without DNA. CDR3 length: 14 residues. CDR1 is MNHEY, CDR2 SMNVEV, per germline (reference sequence). The CDR3 reads CASLRGRYSGEQFF.

The chain is built from TRBV18 and TRBJ2-7; TCRdb calls TRBD1, which cannot be checked without DNA. CDR3 length: 15 amino acids. Germline lookup yields CDR1 KGHSH and CDR2 LQKENI. The CDR3 loop is CASSPGTATSYEQYF. The variable domain in full, completed from reference TRBV18 and TRBJ2-7, reads NAGVMQNPRHLVRRRGQEARLRCSPMKGHSHVYWYRQLPEEGLKFMVYLQKENIIDESGMPKERFSAEFPKEGPSILRIQQVVRGDSAAYFCASSPGTATSYEQYFGPGTRLTVT.

This chain connects TRBV18 to TRBJ1-1; TCRdb's D call of TRBD1 is untestable without DNA. The CDR3 runs to 14 residues. Germline CDR1 KGHSH, CDR2 LQKENI. The CDR3: CASSVGQLNTEAFF.